These 14 T cell receptor beta chains originate from one sample sequenced in a study of cytomegalovirus exposure and HLA in healthy donors. PCR involved 60 Vbeta and 13 Jbeta primers. Produced via immunoSEQ multiplex PCR; TCRdb's table is partial and in-frame only. This repertoire shows fewer than 150,000 clones, over 70% found once; its top ten account for less than 3.5%. Sample: PBMCs. Source of these receptors: a male donor in good health and CMV-seronegative.

The V gene is TRBV6-5, the J gene TRBJ1-5; possibly TRBD1 for D (5 bases). The V and J ends lost 5 bases and 7 bases respectively, with 12 bases between them. The V gene's germline CDR1 is MNHEY and CDR2 SVGAGI. The CDR3 loop spans 13 amino acids. The CDR3 region is CASSRTYVQPQHF. In nucleotides, the CDR3 is TGTGCCAGCAGTCGGACATATGTCCAGCCCCAGCATTTT.

Comments on this clone: The sample carries other DNA sequences with the same CDR3. V usage is TRBV9 and J usage is TRBJ2-1; a possible D gene is TRBD2 (6 bases). With 0 bases removed from V and 8 bases from J, the gap between germline ends came to 6 bases. The CDR3 is made up of 12 amino acids. Germline lookup yields CDR1 SGDLS and CDR2 YYNGEE. CDR3 loop: CASSVGGDEQFF. Here the CDR3 DNA reads TGTGCCAGCAGCGTAGGGGGGGATGAGCAGTTCTTC.

The chain recombines TRBV2 with TRBJ1-1; D might be TRBD1 (5 bases). Germline lookup yields CDR1 SNHLY and CDR2 FYNNEI. The CDR3 spans 13 residues. Trimming took off 8 bases at V and 3 bases at J, with 13 bases between the two ends. The CDR3 sequence is CASVKGVDTEAFF. CDR3 DNA: TGTGCCAGCGTAAAAGGGGTTGACACTGAAGCTTTCTTT.

The CDR3 DNA reads TGCAGCGTTGAACAGGGAACAAACACCATATATTTT. Translating gives CSVEQGTNTIYF. The V call is TRBV29-1, the J call TRBJ1-3; possibly TRBD1 for D (5 bases). The V gene's germline CDR1 is SQVTM and CDR2 ANQGSEA. The CDR3 length is 12 residues. V gave up 2 bases and J gave up 6 bases, with 8 bases separating them. The variable domain in full, with the rest retrieved from reference TRBV29-1 and TRBJ1-3, is SAVISQKPSRDICQRGTSLTIQCQVDSQVTMMFWYRQQPGQSLTLIATANQGSEATYESGFVIDKFPISRPNLTFSTLTVSNMSPEDSSIYLCSVEQGTNTIYFGEGSWLTVV.

This chain joins TRBV5-6 and TRBJ2-5, with D maybe TRBD2 (5 bases). Germline assignment: CDR1 SGHDT and CDR2 YYEEEE. V was cut by 0 bases and J by 5 bases, with 14 bases left in between. This CDR3 contains 15 residues. CDR3 coding DNA: TGTGCCAGCAGCTTGGCCAAGTTTAAGCGGGAGACCCAGTACTTC. This codes for CASSLAKFKRETQYF.

For the CDR3, the DNA is TGTGCCAGCAGCTTGGTGCGGGGGAAGGCCGGGGAGCTGTTTTTT. Translating it yields CASSLVRGKAGELFF. V usage is TRBV5-4 and J usage is TRBJ2-2, with 7 bases lining up with TRBD2. CDR1 is SGHNT and CDR2 is YYREEE in the germline V gene (reference sequence). CDR3 length equals 15 residues. V was clipped by 0 bases and J by 6 bases; unmatched bases: 5.

The chain combines TRBV2 with TRBJ1-5; D is possibly TRBD1 (5 bases). The V and J ends lost 5 bases and 0 bases respectively, with 14 bases between them. This CDR3 region has 16 residues. The germline V gene has CDR1 SNHLY and CDR2 FYNNEI. The CDR3: CASSPPGQTSNQPQHF. CDR3 sequence (DNA): TGTGCCAGCAGTCCACCCGGACAAACTAGCAATCAGCCCCAGCATTTT.

The V gene is TRBV5-4, the J gene TRBJ2-7; TRBD2 matches 10 bases. V shed 4 bases and J 3 bases; nucleotides not matched to a gene: 7. Germline V gene lookup returns CDR1 SGHNT and CDR2 YYREEE (reference sequence). This CDR3 region has 15 residues. The CDR3 nucleotides read TGTGCCAGCAGCCCAAGGGCTAGCGGGAGCTACGAGCAGTACTTC. Protein product: CASSPRASGSYEQYF.

V is TRBV7-2 and J is TRBJ1-1; TRBD1 agrees at 7 bases. Germline-derived CDR1 and CDR2 are SGHTA and FQGNSA. With 1 base clipped from V and 8 bases from J, the junction kept 10 bases outside the gene matches. CDR3 size: 15 residues. CDR3 loop: CASSLVPPGQHEAFF. Written as DNA, the CDR3 is TGTGCCAGCAGCTTAGTGCCCCCGGGACAGCACGAAGCTTTCTTT.

The chain is built from TRBV6-5 and TRBJ2-3; 8 nucleotides line up with TRBD1. Germline loops: CDR1 MNHEY, CDR2 SVGAGI. V was pared by 6 bases and J by 5 bases, with 10 bases of the junction left unmatched. The CDR3 is 15 amino acids. CDR3 in amino acids: CASSIRTGLGDTQYF. The DNA for the CDR3 is TGTGCCAGCAGCATCCGGACAGGGTTAGGAGATACGCAGTATTTT.

This rearrangement joins TRBV7-2 to TRBJ2-7; D is unclear. Trimming removed 3 bases at V and 5 bases at J, with 14 bases between. The CDR3 totals 14 residues. Looked up from germline, CDR1 is SGHTA and CDR2 is FQGNSA. CDR3 DNA: TGTGCCAGCAGCTTCAGACGGAGTCAACACGAGCAGTACTTC. Translation gives CASSFRRSQHEQYF.

The gene calls are TRBV30 and TRBJ1-5; D is undetermined. Trimming removed 5 bases from V and 7 bases from J, with 12 bases in between. Germline V gene sequence: CDR1 GTSNPN, CDR2 SVGIG (reference sequence). The CDR3 loop spans 12 amino acids. Here the CDR3 DNA reads TGTGCCTGGGACAAACTAGGCCAGCCCCAGCATTTT. It translates to CAWDKLGQPQHF.

The table lists this clone with a count of one. The J gene is TRBJ2-7, the V gene TRBV30, with D maybe TRBD2 (5 bases). From germline, CDR1 is GTSNPN and CDR2 SVGIG (reference sequence). Trimming took off 4 bases at V and 6 bases at J, with 16 bases between the two ends. The CDR3 spans 13 residues. CDR3 DNA: TGTGCCTGGAAAGAGGGCATCATTGGCGAGCAGTACTTC. Translated, it gives CAWKEGIIGEQYF.

This chain joins TRBV4-3 and TRBJ2-4; possibly TRBD1 for D (5 bases). Germline loops: CDR1 LGHNA, CDR2 YSLEER. This CDR3 is built from 16 residues. The V end was cut by 0 bases, the J end by 3 bases, with 12 bases between. The CDR3 loop is CASSQDGQGVKNIQYF. CDR3 bases: TGCGCCAGCAGCCAAGATGGACAAGGGGTCAAAAACATTCAGTACTTC.